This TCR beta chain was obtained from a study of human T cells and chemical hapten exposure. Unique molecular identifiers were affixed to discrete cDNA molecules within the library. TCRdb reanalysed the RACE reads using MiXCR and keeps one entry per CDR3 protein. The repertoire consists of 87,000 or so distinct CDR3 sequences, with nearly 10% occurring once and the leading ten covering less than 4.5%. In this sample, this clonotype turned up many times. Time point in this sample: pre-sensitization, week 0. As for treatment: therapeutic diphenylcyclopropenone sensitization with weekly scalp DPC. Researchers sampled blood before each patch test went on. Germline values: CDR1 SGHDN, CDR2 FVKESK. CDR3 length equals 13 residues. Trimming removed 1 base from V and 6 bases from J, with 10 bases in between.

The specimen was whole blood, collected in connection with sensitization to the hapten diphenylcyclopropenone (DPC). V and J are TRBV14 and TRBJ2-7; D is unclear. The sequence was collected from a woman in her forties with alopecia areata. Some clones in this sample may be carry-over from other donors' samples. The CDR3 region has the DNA TGTGCCAGCAGCCAAGGAAATTCCATCGAGCAGTACTTC. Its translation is CASSQGNSIEQYF.